Below, one T cell receptor (beta chain) is given with its context. In germline, CDR1 is LGHDT, CDR2 YNNKEL (reference sequence). Between the trimmed V and J ends, which lost 6 bases and 7 bases, there was a span of 15 bases. The CDR3 consists of 13 residues. The data are from a study of blood T cell repertoires in COVID-19. About the study: Both acute and convalescent COVID-19 samples were obtained from the United States, Italy and Spain. Sources were T cells, B-cell-depleted T cells, or PBMCs; the material itself was cDNA or gDNA.

Original analysis: The assay estimated nucleated cells by amplifying reference gene primers. The assay was immunoSEQ multiplex PCR, and TCRdb's table has in-frame clones only and misses some. That table furnishes V, J and clone size, whereas the DNA furnished D and trimming. In the table there are about 84,000 clones, 83% of which are singletons. The chain carries TRBV3-1 (or the pseudogene TRBV3-2) and TRBJ1-2, with D possibly TRBD1 on 6 matching bases. This clonotype was obtained from an elderly woman with acute or convalescent COVID-19. What was sequenced was peripheral blood. This chain's CDR3 is CASRRSGAGGYTF. In DNA, the CDR3 is TGTGCCAGCAGACGATCAGGGGCGGGTGGCTACACCTTC.